Below are 4 T cell receptor beta chains sequenced from a single sample in a study of T cells expressing NK-cell markers. TCRdb reprocessed the 5' RACE reads and reports one entry per CDR3 protein, with no DNA. The listing records some 150,000 distinct CDR3 sequences. Sequencing input: blood T cells: a sorted CD56 or NKG2C T cell subset, CD4+ or CD8+ T cells, or bulk PBMC T cells (not recorded which). The receptor source for this set is a man younger than 35 in good health.

The chain carries TRBV29-1 and TRBJ2-1; the TCRdb call, TRBD2, lacks DNA for checking. Germline V gene lookup returns CDR1 SQVTM and CDR2 ANQGSEA. This CDR3 is 14 amino acids long. The CDR3 reads CSVEGRAGLNEQFF.

The chain joins TRBV6-9 to TRBJ1-1; TCRdb returns TRBD1, unconfirmable since there is no DNA. The length of the CDR3 is 16 residues. Germline V gene data show CDR1 as MNHGY and CDR2 as SVAAGI. The CDR3 is CATYTGGAPMNTEAFF.

The chain recombines TRBV4-3 with TRBJ2-5; TCRdb names TRBD2, which stays unverified in the absence of DNA. The germline gives CDR1 LGHNA, CDR2 YSLEER. The CDR3 has 17 amino acids. Here the CDR3 reads CASSQLAGGRGQETQYF.

CDR3 protein: CASSLGSTTGFRNQPQHF. The rearrangement joins TRBV11-2 to TRBJ1-5; the TRBD1 assignment by TCRdb is unverifiable without DNA. The CDR3 has 18 residues. Germline-derived CDR1 and CDR2 are SGHAT and FQNNGV.